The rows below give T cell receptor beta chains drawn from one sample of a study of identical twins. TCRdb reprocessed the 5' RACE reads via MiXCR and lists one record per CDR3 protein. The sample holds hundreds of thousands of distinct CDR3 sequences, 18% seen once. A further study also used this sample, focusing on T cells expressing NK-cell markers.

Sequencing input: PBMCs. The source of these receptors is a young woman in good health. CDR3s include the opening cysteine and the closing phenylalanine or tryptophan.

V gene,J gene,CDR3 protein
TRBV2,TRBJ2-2,CASGAGGLGTGELFF
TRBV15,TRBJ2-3,CATSRDRVTDTQYF
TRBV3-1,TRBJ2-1,CASSQVYNEQFF
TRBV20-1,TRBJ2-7,CSARDFPSGNYEQYF
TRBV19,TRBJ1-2,CASSLGLGSNYGYTF
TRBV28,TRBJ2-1,CASSSPTGGQDEQFF
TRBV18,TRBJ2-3,CASSPLLIPSGATDTQYF
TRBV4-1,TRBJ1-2,CASSQAGTQNYGYTF
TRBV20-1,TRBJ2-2,CSASRLAGGPGRTGELFF
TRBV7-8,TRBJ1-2,CASSFGTGYTF
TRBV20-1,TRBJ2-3,CSGGTSGGSDTQYF